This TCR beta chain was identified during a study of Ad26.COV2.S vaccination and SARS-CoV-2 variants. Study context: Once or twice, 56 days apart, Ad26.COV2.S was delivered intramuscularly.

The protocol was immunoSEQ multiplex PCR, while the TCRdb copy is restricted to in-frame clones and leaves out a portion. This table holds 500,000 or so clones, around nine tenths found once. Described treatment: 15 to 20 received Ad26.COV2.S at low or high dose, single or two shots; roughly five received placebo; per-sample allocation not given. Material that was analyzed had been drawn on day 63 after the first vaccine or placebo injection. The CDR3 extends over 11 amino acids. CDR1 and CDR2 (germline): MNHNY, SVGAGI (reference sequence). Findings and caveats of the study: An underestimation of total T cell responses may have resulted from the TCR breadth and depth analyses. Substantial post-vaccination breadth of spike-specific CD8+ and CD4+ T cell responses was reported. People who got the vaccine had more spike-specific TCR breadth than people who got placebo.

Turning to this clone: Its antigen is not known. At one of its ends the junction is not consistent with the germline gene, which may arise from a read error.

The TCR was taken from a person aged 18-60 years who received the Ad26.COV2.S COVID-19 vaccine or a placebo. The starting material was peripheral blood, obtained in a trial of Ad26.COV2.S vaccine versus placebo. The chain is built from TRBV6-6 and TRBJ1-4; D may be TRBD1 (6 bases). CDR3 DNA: TGTGCCAGCACCCGAGGGGGGGAGATGATTTTT. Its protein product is CASTRGGEMIF.